These 10 T cell receptor beta chains originate from one sample sequenced in a study of blood T cell repertoires in COVID-19. This table comes from immunoSEQ multiplex PCR, and its TCRdb copy is limited to in-frame clones, with some not included. Of 310,000 or so clones detected, 80% to 90% appear once; the ten largest clones hold about 8.9%. The sample was PBMCs or T cells enriched from blood (not recorded which). Receptors originate from a woman aged 18-35 years who had recovered from COVID-19.

The J gene is TRBJ1-4, the V gene TRBV6-5, with D perhaps matching TRBD1 (6 bases). The CDR3 is 14 amino acids. V dropped 8 bases and J dropped 0 bases, with 10 bases sitting between them. In germline, CDR1 is MNHEY, CDR2 SVGAGI. The CDR3 DNA is TGTGCCAGCCAAACAGGGCCAACTAATGAAAAACTGTTTTTT. Translation: CASQTGPTNEKLFF.

The rearrangement joins TRBV30 to TRBJ1-3; D is ambiguous. Germline CDR1 and CDR2: GTSNPN and SVGIG (reference sequence). The CDR3 contains 17 residues. V lost 0 bases to trimming and J lost 0 bases, with 15 bases between them. This chain's CDR3 is CAWSVRRRESSGNTIYF. CDR3 coding DNA: TGTGCCTGGAGTGTGCGTAGGAGGGAGAGCTCTGGAAACACCATATATTTT.

The chain links TRBV9 to TRBJ1-1; possible D gene TRBD1, 5 bases. Germline CDR1 reads SGDLS; CDR2 reads YYNGEE. CDR3 size: 15 residues. With 0 bases removed from V and 5 bases from J, the gap between germline ends came to 14 bases. Here the CDR3 reads CASSVGFGGGTEAFF. The CDR3 DNA follows: TGTGCCAGCAGCGTAGGATTCGGGGGTGGGACTGAAGCTTTCTTT.

This chain joins TRBV12-3 or TRBV12-4 and TRBJ1-2; D perhaps matches TRBD1 (6 bases). The CDR3 runs to 13 residues. Trimming took 6 bases from V and 4 from J, leaving 12 bases between them. The CDR3 loop reads CASRTGQRYGYTF. The DNA for the CDR3 is TGTGCCAGCAGAACCGGACAGCGCTATGGCTACACCTTC.

The chain combines TRBV11-2 with TRBJ2-1, with a weak D call TRBD2 (5 bases). The CDR3 has 14 residues. Trimming removed 2 bases at V and 6 bases at J, with 11 bases between. Germline V gene lookup returns CDR1 SGHAT and CDR2 FQNNGV. The CDR3 region has the DNA TGTGCCAGCAGCTTAAGCGGTACATTCAATGAGCAGTTCTTC. This codes for CASSLSGTFNEQFF.

This chain joins TRBV2 and TRBJ1-5; tentative D call: TRBD1 (5 bases). Trimming stripped 6 bases from V and 7 bases from J, with 16 bases between. This CDR3 has 14 amino acids. Germline V lookup: CDR1 SNHLY, CDR2 FYNNEI. CDR3: CASSEQAPGQPQHF. In DNA, the CDR3 is TGTGCCAGCAGCGAACAGGCCCCGGGGCAGCCCCAGCATTTT.

In its sample, this clone was seen once. This chain connects TRBV5-1 to TRBJ2-1, with D perhaps TRBD1 (6 bases). The germline V and J ends were trimmed by 0 bases and 7 bases, with 8 bases remaining between them. This CDR3 contains 13 residues. Germline CDR1 reads SGHRS; CDR2 reads YFSETQ. The CDR3 region has the DNA TGCGCCAGCAGCTTGGATCAGGGGAATGAGCAGTTCTTC. Its protein product is CASSLDQGNEQFF. Drawing the rest from reference TRBV5-1 and TRBJ2-1, the complete variable domain is KAGVTQTPRYLIKTRGQQVTLSCSPISGHRSVSWYQQTPGQGLQFLFEYFSETQRNKGNFPGRFSGRQFSNSRSEMNVSTLELGDSALYLCASSLDQGNEQFFGPGTRLTVL.

J is TRBJ1-2 and V is TRBV10-1; D remains ambiguous. Per the germline V gene, CDR1 is WNHNN and CDR2 is SYGVQD (reference sequence). There are 16 residues in the CDR3. V shed 7 bases and J shed 4 bases, with 22 bases lying between them. This CDR3 is CASTFPPGVKGYGYTF. For the CDR3, the DNA is TGCGCCAGCACTTTCCCTCCCGGGGTAAAGGGCTATGGCTACACCTTC.

The rearrangement uses TRBV5-5 and TRBJ1-2; maybe TRBD1 (5 bases). V was shortened by 4 bases and J by 4 bases, with 11 bases between the two germline ends. The germline CDR1 and CDR2 sequences are SGHKS and YYEKEE (reference sequence). The CDR3 sequence is 13 residues long. The CDR3 region is CASSHPQGYGYTF. CDR3 bases: TGTGCCAGCAGCCACCCCCAGGGCTATGGCTACACCTTC. Full variable domain (rest looked up from reference TRBV5-5 and TRBJ1-2): DAGVTQSPTHLIKTRGQQVTLRCSPISGHKSVSWYQQVLGQGPQFIFQYYEKEERGRGNFPDRFSARQFPNYSSELNVNALLLGDSALYLCASSHPQGYGYTFGSGTRLTVV.

In its sample, this clone was seen once. This rearrangement joins TRBV19 to TRBJ2-7; 9 bases agree with TRBD2. The CDR3 contains 15 residues. J was trimmed by 4 bases and V by 2 bases; bases with no gene match: 6. Germline assignment: CDR1 LNHDA and CDR2 SQIVND (reference sequence). The CDR3 coding sequence is TGTGCCAGTAGTATAATAGCGGGAGACGGGTACGAGCAGTACTTC. It specifies CASSIIAGDGYEQYF.